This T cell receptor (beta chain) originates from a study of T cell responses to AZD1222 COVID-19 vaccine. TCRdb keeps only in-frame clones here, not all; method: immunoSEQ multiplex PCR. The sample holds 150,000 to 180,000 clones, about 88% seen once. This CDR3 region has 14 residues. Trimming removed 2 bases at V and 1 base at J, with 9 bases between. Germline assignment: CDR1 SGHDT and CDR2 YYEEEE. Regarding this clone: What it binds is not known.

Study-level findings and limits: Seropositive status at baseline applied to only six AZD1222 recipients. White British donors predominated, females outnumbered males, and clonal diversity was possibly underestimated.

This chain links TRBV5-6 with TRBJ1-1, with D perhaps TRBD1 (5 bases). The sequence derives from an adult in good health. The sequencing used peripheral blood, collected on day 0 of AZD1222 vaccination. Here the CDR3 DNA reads TGTGCCAGCAGCTTTGTGGGGGGGAACACTGAAGCTTTCTTT. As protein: CASSFVGGNTEAFF.